This entry lists 7 T cell receptor beta chains sequenced from one sample in a study of monozygotic twins with inflammatory bowel disease. TCRdb re-called the 5' RACE reads; every CDR3 protein appears as one record, without DNA. The sample holds about 450,000 distinct CDR3 sequences. The sample comprised blood. The origin of the receptors is a human donor with ulcerative colitis or Crohn's disease, or a healthy co-twin of an affected twin (not recorded which).

The J gene is TRBJ1-4, the V gene TRBV20-1; the TCRdb call, TRBD1, lacks DNA for checking. The V gene's germline CDR1 is DFQATT and CDR2 SNEGSKA (reference sequence). This CDR3 contains 15 residues. CDR3 in amino acids: CSARAKGQGGEKLFF.

The chain employs TRBV3-1 and TRBJ2-2. This CDR3 has 12 amino acids. Germline CDR1 reads LGHDT; CDR2 reads YNNKEL (reference sequence). CDR3 loop: CASRADTGELFF. The whole variable domain, remainder taken from reference TRBV3-1 and TRBJ2-2, is DTAVSQTPKYLVTQMGNDKSIKCEQNLGHDTMYWYKQDSKKFLKIMFSYNNKELIINETVPNRFSPKSPDKAHLNLHINSLELGDSAVYFCASRADTGELFFGEGSRLTVL.

The chain links TRBV6-5 to TRBJ2-1. The CDR3 totals 13 residues. Per germline, CDR1 MNHEY and CDR2 SVGAGI. The CDR3 here is CASSYLTSHEQFF.

The V call is TRBV30, the J call TRBJ2-3; TCRdb outputs TRBD1, but without DNA this stays unchecked. The germline CDR1 and CDR2 sequences are GTSNPN and SVGIG (reference sequence). The CDR3 covers 14 residues. The CDR3 reads CAWRRQGRLDTQYF.

The chain employs TRBV6-1 and TRBJ2-2; lacking DNA, the TRBD2 call made by TCRdb goes unchecked. Germline CDR1 reads MNHNS; CDR2 reads SASEGT. This CDR3 has 16 amino acids. CDR3 loop: CASTLGLAGGAGELFF.

This rearrangement joins TRBV27 to TRBJ1-1; TCRdb's D call of TRBD1 is untestable without DNA. Germline-derived CDR1 and CDR2 are MNHEY and SMNVEV (reference sequence). The CDR3 has 14 residues. This CDR3 is CASRGSHMNTEAFF.

The V call is TRBV28, the J call TRBJ2-7. Germline values: CDR1 MDHEN, CDR2 SYDVKM. The CDR3 runs to 12 residues. CDR3 sequence reads: CASSLRRREQYF.